This is a list of T cell receptor beta chains from one sample in a study of T cells in Graves' hyperthyroidism and ophthalmopathy. Each CDR3 protein is one row after TCRdb ran MiXCR on the multiplex PCR reads. The sample carries 550,000 to 800,000 distinct CDR3 sequences, roughly 15% recorded once. The sequenced material came from blood. The receptors were sampled from a man aged 18 to 29 with Graves' hyperthyroidism. Each CDR3 is given with its conserved first and last residue. Fields, in order: V gene, CDR3 protein.

v_gene: TRBV6-2/TRBV6-3; CDR3aa: CASSETGVAGYTF
v_gene: TRBV11-2; CDR3aa: CASSFRGQINEQFF
v_gene: TRBV28; CDR3aa: CASRLRDNTEAFF
v_gene: TRBV7-9; CDR3aa: CASSFGQTRSYNEQFF
v_gene: TRBV27; CDR3aa: CASSLRGTGYTF
v_gene: TRBV12-3/TRBV12-4; CDR3aa: CASSLTGRETQYF
v_gene: TRBV7-3; CDR3aa: CASSFFAGAGNEQFF
v_gene: TRBV20-1; CDR3aa: CSATQTSGRAYEQYF
v_gene: TRBV30; CDR3aa: CACLWRYGYTF
v_gene: TRBV7-9; CDR3aa: CASSLPTGLETQYF
v_gene: TRBV7-8; CDR3aa: CASSLVAVSSYEQCF
v_gene: TRBV11-2; CDR3aa: CASGVGVAYNEQFF
v_gene: TRBV7-2; CDR3aa: CASSPRGGPSYEQYF
v_gene: TRBV12-5; CDR3aa: CASGLVGLVAGLSGANVLTF
v_gene: TRBV11-2; CDR3aa: CASSFAGGSTDTQHF
v_gene: TRBV4-1; CDR3aa: CASSQEEAGRVSGRLYEQFF
v_gene: TRBV18; CDR3aa: CASSLSGTPNNEQFF
v_gene: TRBV5-1; CDR3aa: CASREDGYSYNEQFF
v_gene: TRBV7-8; CDR3aa: CASSPLQAGLEQPQHF
v_gene: TRBV12-3/TRBV12-4; CDR3aa: CASSLRGERKNIQYF
v_gene: TRBV5-1; CDR3aa: CASSFKLGENTEAFF
v_gene: TRBV12-3/TRBV12-4; CDR3aa: CASRPGGGYEQYF
v_gene: TRBV30; CDR3aa: CAWSVEGPKNIQYF
v_gene: TRBV6-1; CDR3aa: CASSAEQHLIPDTQYF
v_gene: TRBV28; CDR3aa: CASTGTSGSYEQYF
v_gene: TRBV7-8; CDR3aa: CASSLGGTRQPQHF
v_gene: TRBV6-5; CDR3aa: CASSYSTASYEQYF
v_gene: TRBV29-1; CDR3aa: CSVVRGNYGYTF
v_gene: TRBV7-3; CDR3aa: CASSSTGSSYNEQFF
v_gene: TRBV7-9; CDR3aa: CASSLAGQIHDTEAFF